This T cell receptor beta chain was profiled in a study of T-cell memory formation after mild COVID-19. Study summary: TCR clustering was largely donor specific. Study findings and constraints: Contracting CD4+ clones sat mainly in CM and EM; CD8+ in EMRA.

After 5'RACE with constant-segment primers, TCR alpha and TCR beta cDNA libraries carrying sample barcodes and UMIs were obtained. TCRdb reprocessed the 5' RACE reads via MiXCR and lists one record per CDR3 protein. The sample records 350,000 to 450,000 distinct CDR3 sequences, approximately 27% being singletons. Trimming cost V 4 bases and J 2 bases, with 20 bases left between them. The CDR3 has 17 residues. The germline V gene has CDR1 KGHSH and CDR2 LQKENI. About this clonotype: Antigen: not known.

This clonotype was obtained from an adult woman who had mild COVID-19 (a few samples of this study predate the infection). Cell type and time point are not known. Sequenced input: PBMCs or a T cell subset sorted from them (not recorded which). The rearrangement uses TRBV18 and TRBJ2-5; D possibly corresponds to TRBD2 (5 bases). CDR3 sequence: CASSQSSPGIRQETQYF. The CDR3 DNA sequence: TGTGCCAGCTCACAATCCAGCCCGGGGATTAGGCAAGAGACCCAGTACTTC.